This T cell receptor (beta chain) was identified in a study of shared clonotypes between healthy human individuals. The naive CD8 fraction comprised CD45RO-negative cells positively selected for CCR7 and excluded terminally differentiated effector memory CD45RA+ cells. The CDR3 has 12 amino acids. Germline CDR1 is SNHLY and CDR2 is FYNNEI. V was shortened by 9 bases and J by 9 bases, with 17 bases between the two germline ends. Deep was the level used in running the assay. Some clones are missing from TCRdb's copy, which holds only in-frame ones; the method was immunoSEQ multiplex PCR. This sample has hundreds of thousands of clones, with around 96% found just once.

Sequenced: naive CD8+ T cells sorted from blood. The chain recombines TRBV2 with TRBJ1-1, with D possibly being TRBD1 (6 bases). This TCR derives from a woman aged 25 to 39 in good health. The CDR3 protein is CARIGQSAQAFF. The CDR3 DNA is TGTGCCAGGATAGGACAGAGCGCCCAAGCTTTCTTT.